The 5 T cell receptor beta chains below come from one sample, sequenced in a study of T cells expressing NK-cell markers. TCRdb re-called the 5' RACE reads; one entry per CDR3 protein, DNA not given. The data include around 100,000 distinct CDR3 sequences; the top ten clones carry 18%. Sequenced sample: blood T cells: a sorted CD56 or NKG2C T cell subset, CD4+ or CD8+ T cells, or bulk PBMC T cells (not recorded which). Source of these receptors: a woman aged 18 to 75 in good health.

The chain links TRBV7-6 to TRBJ1-5; TCRdb names TRBD1, which stays unverified in the absence of DNA. CDR1 SGHVS and CDR2 FNYEAQ come from the germline V gene. The CDR3 spans 15 residues. CDR3 sequence reads: CASSLGGQANQPQHF.

The V gene is TRBV12-5, the J gene TRBJ2-3; TCRdb's D call, TRBD1, is unchecked because there is no DNA. The CDR3 consists of 16 residues. Germline CDR1 and CDR2: LGHNT and FRNRAP. CDR3 sequence: CASGPSGQGASDTQYF.

The rearrangement uses TRBV6-5 and TRBJ1-5. The CDR3 consists of 17 residues. Germline CDR1 and CDR2: MNHEY and SVGAGI. CDR3 protein: CASSYTGSLGGNQPQHF.

The chain uses TRBV12-3 or TRBV12-4 and TRBJ2-1; TCRdb calls TRBD1, which cannot be checked without DNA. This CDR3 comprises 14 residues. The CDR3 loop is CASSYSPGGNEQFF.

V usage is TRBV4-1 and J usage is TRBJ1-2. CDR1 and CDR2 (germline): MGHRA, YSYEKL. The CDR3 has 13 amino acids. CDR3: CASSLEGLGGYTF.